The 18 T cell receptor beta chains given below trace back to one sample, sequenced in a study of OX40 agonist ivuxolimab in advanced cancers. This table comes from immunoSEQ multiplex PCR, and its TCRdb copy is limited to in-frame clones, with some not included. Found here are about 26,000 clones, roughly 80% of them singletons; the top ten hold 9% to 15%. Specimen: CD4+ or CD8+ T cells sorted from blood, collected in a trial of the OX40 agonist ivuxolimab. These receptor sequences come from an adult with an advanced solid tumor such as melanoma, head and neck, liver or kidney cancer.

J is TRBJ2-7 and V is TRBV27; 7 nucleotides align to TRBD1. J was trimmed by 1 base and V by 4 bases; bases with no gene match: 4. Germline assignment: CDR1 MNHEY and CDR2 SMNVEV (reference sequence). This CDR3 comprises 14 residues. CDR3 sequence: CASSWGQRSYEQYF. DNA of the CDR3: TGTGCCAGCAGTTGGGGACAGCGATCCTACGAGCAGTACTTC.

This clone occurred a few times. CDR3 sequence reads: CASSGVSSYNSPLHF. The CDR3 nucleotides are TGCGCCAGCAGCGGGGTAAGCTCCTATAATTCACCCCTCCACTTT. The chain links TRBV4-1 to TRBJ1-6; D call uncertain. V shed 5 bases and J shed 0 bases, with 8 bases lying between them. The CDR3 is 15 amino acids. CDR1 and CDR2 (germline): MGHRA, YSYEKL.

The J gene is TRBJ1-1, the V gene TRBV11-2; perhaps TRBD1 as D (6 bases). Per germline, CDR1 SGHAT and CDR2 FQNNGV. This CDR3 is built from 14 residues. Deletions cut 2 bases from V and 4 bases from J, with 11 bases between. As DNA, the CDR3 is TGTGCCAGCAGCTTATGGGGCAGGGGCACTGAAGCTTTCTTT. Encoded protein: CASSLWGRGTEAFF.

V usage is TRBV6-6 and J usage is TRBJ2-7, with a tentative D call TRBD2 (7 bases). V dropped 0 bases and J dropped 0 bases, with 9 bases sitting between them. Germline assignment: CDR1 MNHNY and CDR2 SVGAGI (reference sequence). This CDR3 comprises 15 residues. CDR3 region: CASSYSGGASYEQYF. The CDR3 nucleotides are TGTGCCAGCAGTTACTCGGGGGGGGCCTCCTACGAGCAGTACTTC.

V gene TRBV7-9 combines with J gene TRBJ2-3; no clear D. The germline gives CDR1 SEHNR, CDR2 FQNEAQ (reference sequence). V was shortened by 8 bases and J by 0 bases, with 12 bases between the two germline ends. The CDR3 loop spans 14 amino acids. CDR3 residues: CASAPLTSTDTQYF. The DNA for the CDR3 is TGTGCCAGCGCTCCCCTTACTAGCACAGATACGCAGTATTTT.

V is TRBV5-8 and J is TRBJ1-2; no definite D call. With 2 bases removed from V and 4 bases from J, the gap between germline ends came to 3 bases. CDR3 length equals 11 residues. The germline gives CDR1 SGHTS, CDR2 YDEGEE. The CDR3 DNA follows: TGTGCCAGCAGCTTTAGCTATGGCTACACCTTC. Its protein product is CASSFSYGYTF.

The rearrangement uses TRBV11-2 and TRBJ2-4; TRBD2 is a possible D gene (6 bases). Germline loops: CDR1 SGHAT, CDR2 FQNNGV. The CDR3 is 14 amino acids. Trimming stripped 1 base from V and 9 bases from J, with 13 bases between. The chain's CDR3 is CASSLGDWQSIQYF. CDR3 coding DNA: TGTGCCAGCAGCTTAGGGGACTGGCAAAGCATTCAGTACTTC.

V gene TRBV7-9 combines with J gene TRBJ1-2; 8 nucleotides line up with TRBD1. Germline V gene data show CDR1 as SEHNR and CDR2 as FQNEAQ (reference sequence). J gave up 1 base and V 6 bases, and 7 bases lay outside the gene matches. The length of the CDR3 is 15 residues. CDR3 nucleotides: TGTGCCAGCAGTCCCAGGGGGCGGTTTAACTATGGCTACACCTTC. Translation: CASSPRGRFNYGYTF.

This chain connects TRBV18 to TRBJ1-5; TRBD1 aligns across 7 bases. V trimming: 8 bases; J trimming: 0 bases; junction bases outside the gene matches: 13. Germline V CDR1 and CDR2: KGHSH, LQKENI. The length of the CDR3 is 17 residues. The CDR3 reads CASPAGQVIYSNQPQHF. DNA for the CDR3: TGTGCCAGCCCCGCCGGACAGGTGATTTATAGCAATCAGCCCCAGCATTTT.

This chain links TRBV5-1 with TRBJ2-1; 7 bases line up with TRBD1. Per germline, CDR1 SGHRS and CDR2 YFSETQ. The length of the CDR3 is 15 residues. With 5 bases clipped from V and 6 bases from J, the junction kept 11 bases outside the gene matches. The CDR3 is CASRPPNRGFNEQFF. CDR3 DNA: TGCGCCAGCAGACCCCCTAACAGGGGCTTCAATGAGCAGTTCTTC. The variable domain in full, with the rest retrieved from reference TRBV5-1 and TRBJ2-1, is KAGVTQTPRYLIKTRGQQVTLSCSPISGHRSVSWYQQTPGQGLQFLFEYFSETQRNKGNFPGRFSGRQFSNSRSEMNVSTLELGDSALYLCASRPPNRGFNEQFFGPGTRLTVL.

The CDR3 reads CATRSGGTEAFF. In nucleotides, the CDR3 is TGTGCCACCAGATCAGGGGGCACTGAAGCTTTCTTT. V and J are TRBV19 and TRBJ1-1, with 7 bases fitting TRBD1. The CDR3 contains 12 residues. With V trimmed by 10 bases and J by 4 bases, 6 bases remained unmatched. In germline, CDR1 is LNHDA, CDR2 SQIVND (reference sequence).

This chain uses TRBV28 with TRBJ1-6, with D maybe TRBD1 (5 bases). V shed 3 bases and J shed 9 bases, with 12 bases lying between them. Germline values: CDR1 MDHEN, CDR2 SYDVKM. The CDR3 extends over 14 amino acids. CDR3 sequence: CASSFGGGASPLHF. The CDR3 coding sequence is TGTGCCAGCAGTTTCGGTGGGGGTGCTTCACCCCTCCACTTT.

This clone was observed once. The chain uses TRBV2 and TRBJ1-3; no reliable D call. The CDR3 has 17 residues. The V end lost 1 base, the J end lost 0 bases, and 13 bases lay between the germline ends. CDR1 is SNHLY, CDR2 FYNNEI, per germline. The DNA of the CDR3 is TGTGCCAGCAGTGAAGTGTGGAGATTATCCTCTGGAAACACCATATATTTT. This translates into CASSEVWRLSSGNTIYF.

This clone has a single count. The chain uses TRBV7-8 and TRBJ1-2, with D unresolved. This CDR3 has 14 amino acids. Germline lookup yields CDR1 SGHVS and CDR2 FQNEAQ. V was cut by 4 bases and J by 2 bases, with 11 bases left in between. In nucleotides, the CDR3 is TGTGCCAGCAGCTCGTCGATACTAAACTATGGCTACACCTTC. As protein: CASSSSILNYGYTF.

CDR3 coding DNA: TGTGCCTGGAGACCGGCGGGGTACACTGAAGCTTTCTTT. Translated, it gives CAWRPAGYTEAFF. The chain is built from TRBV30 and TRBJ1-1; D ambiguous. Trimming left V 3 bases short and J 3 bases short, with 11 bases between. Per germline, CDR1 GTSNPN and CDR2 SVGIG (reference sequence). The CDR3 sequence is 13 residues long.

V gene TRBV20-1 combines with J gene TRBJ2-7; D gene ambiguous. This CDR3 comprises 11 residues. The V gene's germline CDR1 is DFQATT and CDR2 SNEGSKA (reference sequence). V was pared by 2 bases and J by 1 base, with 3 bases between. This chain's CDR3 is CSARQSYEQYF. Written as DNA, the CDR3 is TGCAGTGCTAGACAATCCTACGAGCAGTACTTC.

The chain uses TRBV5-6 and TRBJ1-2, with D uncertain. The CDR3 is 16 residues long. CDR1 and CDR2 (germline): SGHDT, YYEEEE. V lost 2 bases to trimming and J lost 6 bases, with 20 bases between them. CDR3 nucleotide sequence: TGTGCCAGCAGCTTCTTCCCAACAGATCCTGGTAATGGCTACACCTTC. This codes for CASSFFPTDPGNGYTF.

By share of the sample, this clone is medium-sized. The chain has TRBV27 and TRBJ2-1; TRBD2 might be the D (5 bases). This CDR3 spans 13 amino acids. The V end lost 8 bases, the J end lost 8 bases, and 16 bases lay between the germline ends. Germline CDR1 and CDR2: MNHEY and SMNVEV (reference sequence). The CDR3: CASGWTSVDEQFF. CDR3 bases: TGTGCCAGCGGCTGGACTTCCGTCGATGAGCAGTTCTTC.